Following are 24 T cell receptor beta chains from one sample sequenced in a study of early T cells in non-severe SARS-CoV-2 infection. TCRdb re-called the 5' RACE reads through MiXCR, storing one row per CDR3 protein. The sample carries 62,000 or so distinct CDR3 sequences, roughly 8.8% recorded once. Source material: whole blood. The receptors originated from an adult who was a healthcare worker with PCR-confirmed SARS-CoV-2 infection or an uninfected control (not recorded which).

This clonotype was observed many times. The chain couples TRBV7-9 to TRBJ2-7; possibly TRBD1 or TRBD2 for D (5 bases each). Germline V gene sequence: CDR1 SEHNR, CDR2 FQNEAQ (reference sequence). Trimming removed 1 base from V and 5 bases from J, with 6 bases in between. The CDR3 loop spans 12 amino acids. DNA for the CDR3: TGTGCCAGCAGCTTAGGAGGGGACGAGCAGTACGTC. Translating it yields CASSLGGDEQYV.

This clonotype was observed at least ten times. The chain combines TRBV20-1 with TRBJ2-5, with D hard to call. V lost 6 bases, J lost 2 bases, and 13 bases lay in between. The CDR3 has 13 amino acids. Per germline, CDR1 DFQATT and CDR2 SNEGSKA (reference sequence). This CDR3 is CSAELVGQETQYF. The CDR3 coding sequence is TGCAGTGCAGAGTTGGTGGGGCAAGAGACCCAGTACTTC.

The chain uses TRBV5-1 and TRBJ1-2, with D maybe TRBD1 (5 bases). From germline, CDR1 is SGHRS and CDR2 YFSETQ. V lost 0 bases and J lost 2, with 17 bases in between. CDR3 length equals 17 residues. The CDR3 here is CASSLAAASGANYGYTF. Written as DNA, the CDR3 is TGCGCCAGCAGCTTGGCAGCGGCTTCTGGGGCGAACTATGGCTACACCTTC.

V gene TRBV2 combines with J gene TRBJ2-1; D unclear. This CDR3 is built from 15 residues. Deletions cut 8 bases from V and 4 bases from J, with 18 bases between. The germline CDR1 and CDR2 sequences are SNHLY and FYNNEI. The CDR3 is CASGRRQLGYNEQFF. Here the CDR3 DNA reads TGTGCCAGCGGCCGCAGACAACTGGGATACAATGAGCAGTTCTTC.

CDR3 in DNA: TGTGCCAGCAGGCAAACCGGGACAGCAGCTAGGGGCTACACCTTC. Its protein is CASRQTGTAARGYTF. V and J are TRBV6-5 and TRBJ1-2; TRBD1 matches 7 bases. The CDR3 is 15 amino acids. Germline CDR1 reads MNHEY; CDR2 reads SVGAGI. V was pared by 6 bases and J by 8 bases, with 15 bases of the junction left unmatched.

The chain couples TRBV7-8 to TRBJ2-2; 7 nucleotides align to TRBD1. J lost 6 bases, V lost 6 bases, and 7 bases had no gene match. This CDR3 comprises 14 residues. Germline loops: CDR1 SGHVS, CDR2 FQNEAQ. CDR3: CASRLTGRAGELFF. In DNA form, the CDR3 reads TGTGCCAGCAGACTGACAGGGAGAGCCGGGGAGCTGTTTTTT.

This clonotype was seen many times. This rearrangement joins TRBV7-9 to TRBJ1-5; the match to TRBD1 covers 9 bases. With V trimmed by 2 bases and J by 0 bases, 5 bases remained unmatched. CDR1 and CDR2 (germline): SEHNR, FQNEAQ (reference sequence). This CDR3 has 17 amino acids. Written as DNA, the CDR3 is TGTGCCAGCAGCTTATCTGGACAGGGGAATAGCAATCAGCCCCAGCATTTT. Encoded protein: CASSLSGQGNSNQPQHF.

This clonotype appeared many times. The genes are TRBV4-2 and TRBJ2-1, with 8 bases identical to TRBD2. This CDR3 has 17 amino acids. Per germline, CDR1 LGHNA and CDR2 YNFKEQ. V shed 1 base and J 5 bases; nucleotides not matched to a gene: 10. CDR3 amino acids: CASSQGSGTRSNNEQFF. The CDR3 DNA sequence: TGTGCCAGCAGCCAAGGTTCTGGGACTAGGTCAAACAATGAGCAGTTCTTC.

The rearrangement links TRBV2 to TRBJ1-5; 8 nucleotides agree with TRBD1. CDR1 is SNHLY and CDR2 is FYNNEI in the germline V gene. The junction had 6 bases not matched to a gene; V was cut back by 5 bases and J by 6 bases. This CDR3 region has 14 residues. The chain's CDR3 is CASSSDRDFQPQHF. CDR3 coding DNA: TGTGCCAGCAGTTCGGACAGGGACTTTCAGCCCCAGCATTTT.

This clonotype showed up just a few times. This chain links TRBV18 with TRBJ2-1; D might be TRBD1 or TRBD2, each matching 5 bases. The germline V and J ends were trimmed by 5 bases and 4 bases, with 21 bases remaining between them. Germline V gene lookup returns CDR1 KGHSH and CDR2 LQKENI. CDR3 size: 17 residues. The CDR3: CASSLNAGAAGYNEQFF. Written as DNA, the CDR3 is TGTGCCAGCTCATTAAACGCAGGAGCGGCAGGGTACAATGAGCAGTTCTTC.

This clonotype turned up a few times. The rearrangement joins TRBV19 to TRBJ2-5; TRBD1 matches at 9 bases. V shed 7 bases, J shed 3 bases, and the junction held 3 bases outside the gene matches. CDR1 LNHDA and CDR2 SQIVND come from the germline V gene (reference sequence). The CDR3 covers 13 residues. CDR3 coding DNA: TGTGCCAGTACGACAGGGGGAAAAGAGACCCAGTACTTC. As protein: CASTTGGKETQYF.

This clonotype has more than one count but fewer than ten. This could be a read error, since a much larger clone is one nucleotide away. The chain combines TRBV20-1 with TRBJ1-4; tentative D call: TRBD1 (6 bases). This CDR3 has 14 residues. Germline V gives CDR1 DFQATT, CDR2 SNEGSKA (reference sequence). CDR3 coding DNA: TGCAGTGCTAGAGAGGGGGCGGCTAATGATAAACTGTTTTTT. This gives the protein CSAREGAANDKLFF.

This clonotype was seen a handful of times. This chain uses TRBV10-3 with TRBJ2-3; 11 positions match TRBD2. Trimming removed 8 bases from V and 3 bases from J; junction bases left unmatched: 7. CDR3 length: 15 residues. In germline, CDR1 is ENHRY, CDR2 SYGVKD. The CDR3, as DNA: TGTGCCATCTCTGCTAGCGGGGGGTTGACAGATACGCAGTATTTT. This sequence encodes CAISASGGLTDTQYF.

This clonotype was detected many times. The rearrangement links TRBV20-1 to TRBJ1-3; D gene unclear. Trimming cost V 5 bases and J 4 bases, with 12 bases left between them. From germline, CDR1 is DFQATT and CDR2 SNEGSKA (reference sequence). The CDR3 is 13 residues long. This CDR3 is CSARDSRGNTIYF. CDR3 DNA sequence: TGCAGTGCTCGCGACTCCCGGGGAAACACCATATATTTT.

This clonotype was seen only a few times. The chain links TRBV29-1 to TRBJ1-5; TRBD1 might be the D (6 bases). The CDR3 is made up of 15 amino acids. Per the germline V gene, CDR1 is SQVTM and CDR2 is ANQGSEA. V lost 1 base to trimming and J lost 7 bases, with 17 bases between them. CDR3 DNA: TGCAGCGTTGAAGGGGGTCCGGGGGCTAACCAGCCCCAGCATTTT. Amino acids: CSVEGGPGANQPQHF.

This clonotype showed up just a few times. The chain carries TRBV7-2 and TRBJ2-1; D is undetermined. V gave up 1 base and J gave up 0 bases, with 10 bases separating them. The germline V gene has CDR1 SGHTA and CDR2 FQGNSA. This CDR3 spans 16 amino acids. The CDR3 here is CASSLVAGSSYNEQFF. DNA for the CDR3: TGTGCCAGCAGCTTAGTAGCAGGAAGCTCCTACAATGAGCAGTTCTTC.

This clonotype was seen at least ten times. The chain couples TRBV5-1 to TRBJ2-3; no clear D. V was shortened by 0 bases and J by 0 bases, with 8 bases between the two germline ends. The CDR3 has 15 residues. Germline values: CDR1 SGHRS, CDR2 YFSETQ. The CDR3 DNA reads TGCGCCAGCAGCTTGGAGGCAGGTAGCACAGATACGCAGTATTTT. Its protein product is CASSLEAGSTDTQYF.

This clonotype was picked up many times. V gene TRBV7-2 combines with J gene TRBJ1-5; D is unresolved. Germline lookup yields CDR1 SGHTA and CDR2 FQGNSA. The CDR3 has 14 residues. The V and J ends lost 4 bases and 3 bases respectively, with 10 bases between them. CDR3 protein: CASSSFRDNQPQHF. The CDR3 bases are TGTGCCAGCAGCTCGTTCCGGGACAATCAGCCCCAGCATTTT. The full variable domain, in which reference TRBV7-2 and TRBJ1-5 provide the parts outside the CDR3, is GAGVSQSPSNKVTEKGKDVELRCDPISGHTALYWYRQSLGQGLEFLIYFQGNSAPDKSGLPSDRFSAERTGGSVSTLTIQRTQQEDSAVYLCASSSFRDNQPQHFGDGTRLSIL.

This clonotype was seen repeatedly, ten times or more. The rearrangement uses TRBV15 and TRBJ1-4; no definite D call. This CDR3 comprises 14 residues. V was clipped by 5 bases and J by 8 bases, with 15 bases between them. Germline V gene sequence: CDR1 LNHNV, CDR2 YYDKDF (reference sequence). DNA of the CDR3: TGTGCCACCAGCGCCCCGTGGGTCCGGGAAAAACTGTTTTTT. Translating gives CATSAPWVREKLFF.

This clonotype was seen at least ten times. The chain uses TRBV6-6 and TRBJ2-7; maybe TRBD1 (5 bases). Germline V gene lookup returns CDR1 MNHNY and CDR2 SVGAGI (reference sequence). The CDR3 is made up of 13 amino acids. Trimming took 5 bases from V and 2 from J, leaving 10 bases between them. The CDR3 loop reads CASSRQSTYEQYV. Written as DNA, the CDR3 is TGTGCCAGCAGTCGACAGAGCACCTACGAGCAGTACGTC.

This clonotype occurred many times. This chain joins TRBV5-4 and TRBJ1-1; D gene uncertain. The germline V and J ends were trimmed by 2 bases and 3 bases, with 11 bases remaining between them. The CDR3 sequence is 14 residues long. Germline lookup yields CDR1 SGHNT and CDR2 YYREEE (reference sequence). CDR3 loop: CASSFRRGDTEAFF. In DNA, the CDR3 is TGTGCCAGCAGCTTCAGGCGGGGAGACACTGAAGCTTTCTTT.

CDR3 amino acids: CASSLGGYTDTQYF. The CDR3 DNA sequence: TGTGCCAGCAGCTTAGGGGGTTACACAGATACGCAGTATTTT. The chain carries TRBV5-4 and TRBJ2-3; perhaps TRBD1 as D (6 bases). Germline loops: CDR1 SGHNT, CDR2 YYREEE (reference sequence). The CDR3 runs 14 residues. V gave up 2 bases and J gave up 2 bases, with 9 bases separating them.

The sample holds a few counts of this clonotype. V and J are TRBV6-1 and TRBJ1-2, with D unclear. V gave up 4 bases and J gave up 5 bases, with 11 bases separating them. The CDR3 runs to 13 residues. Germline V gene sequence: CDR1 MNHNS, CDR2 SASEGT. The CDR3 protein is CASSVDEGYGYTF. Here the CDR3 DNA reads TGTGCCAGCAGTGTCGACGAAGGGTATGGCTACACCTTC.

This clonotype was recorded at least ten times. V and J are TRBV25-1 and TRBJ1-1, with D possibly matching TRBD1 (5 bases). CDR3 length: 15 amino acids. V was shortened by 1 base and J by 0 bases, with 9 bases between the two germline ends. Germline CDR1 MGHDK, CDR2 SYGVNS. This chain's CDR3 is CASSEFGGLNTEAFF. DNA for the CDR3: TGTGCCAGCAGTGAATTTGGGGGATTGAACACTGAAGCTTTCTTT.